A selection of T cell receptor beta chains follows, all from one sample in a study of blood T cell repertoires in COVID-19. The table came from immunoSEQ multiplex PCR; TCRdb's copy has only in-frame clones and leaves some out. The profile shows about 130,000 clones, around 86% of them singletons. Source material: peripheral blood. These TCRs come from a woman aged 45-65 years who had recovered from COVID-19. Both conserved end residues are part of each CDR3. A D gene is named only where the DNA matches it firmly. Only some rows state a clone size, as once, few, many or a class for expanded clones.

J gene	clone size	D gene	V gene	CDR3 DNA	CDR3 protein
TRBJ1-1	NA	NA	TRBV6-2/TRBV6-3	TGTGCCAGCAGTTACCCGGTGCTAGAAGCTTTCTTT	CASSYPVLEAFF
TRBJ2-1	NA	NA	TRBV5-1	TGCGCCAGCAGCACCTATGCGGGATATGAGCAGTTCTTC	CASSTYAGYEQFF
TRBJ2-1	NA	NA	TRBV18	TGTGCCAGCTCATCACTTAGCGGATCCTACAATGAGCAGTTCTTC	CASSSLSGSYNEQFF
TRBJ1-2	NA	TRBD1	TRBV29-1	TGCAGCGTAGAGAGCTTGGGACAGGGGATAGGTGGCTACACCTTC	CSVESLGQGIGGYTF
TRBJ2-5	NA	TRBD1	TRBV9	TGTGCCAGCAGCGTCCGACAGGGAGAAGAGACCCAGTACTTC	CASSVRQGEETQYF
TRBJ2-7	NA	TRBD1	TRBV2	TGTGCCAGCAGTGAGCAGGGGGCGAGCTACGAGCAGTACTTC	CASSEQGASYEQYF
TRBJ2-5	NA	NA	TRBV2	TGTGCCAGCAGAAGGGAGGTAGCGGCTCTTACCCAGTACTTC	CASRREVAALTQYF
TRBJ1-2	NA	TRBD1	TRBV3-1/TRBV3-2	TGTGCCAGCAGCCAATGGGACAGATCGGCTAACTATGGCTACACCTTC	CASSQWDRSANYGYTF
TRBJ2-5	once	TRBD1	TRBV5-1	TGCGCCAGCAGCCTGGGACAGCCAGGGGAGACCCAGTACTTC	CASSLGQPGETQYF
TRBJ1-2	NA	TRBD1	TRBV5-4	TGTGCCAGCAGCTTGGGGGGACAGGGGGCAGTAGACGGCTACACCTTC	CASSLGGQGAVDGYTF
TRBJ2-1	NA	NA	TRBV14	TGTGCCAGCAGCCCGTGGACAGATTACAATGAGCAGTTCTTC	CASSPWTDYNEQFF
TRBJ2-3	NA	NA	TRBV5-1	TGCGCCAGCAGCTTTTCCGGAGATACAGATACGCAGTATTTT	CASSFSGDTDTQYF
TRBJ2-7	NA	NA	TRBV3-1/TRBV3-2	TGTGCCAGCAGCCCGAAGCCAACACAGGGTAACGAGCAGTACTTC	CASSPKPTQGNEQYF